The 27 T cell receptor beta chains reported below all come from one sample, sequenced in a study of blood T cell repertoires in COVID-19. Clones were sequenced by immunoSEQ multiplex PCR, and TCRdb holds only the in-frame ones, with some missing. The sample holds about 36,000 clones, over 60% seen once. What was sequenced was peripheral blood. The receptors shown here come from a man aged 55 to 69 with active COVID-19.

The chain has TRBV18 and TRBJ1-2; D ambiguous. Germline lookup yields CDR1 KGHSH and CDR2 LQKENI. The V end lost 6 bases, the J end lost 0 bases, and 23 bases lay between the germline ends. This CDR3 is 18 amino acids long. The CDR3 region has the DNA TGTGCCAGCTCCTCCGGCGGTCCCAGCCGGGGTGCTAACTATGGCTACACCTTC. This encodes CASSSGGPSRGANYGYTF.

The V call is TRBV5-1, the J call TRBJ1-1; the match to TRBD1 covers 7 bases. The CDR3 is 15 amino acids. Germline-derived CDR1 and CDR2 are SGHRS and YFSETQ. J gave up 6 bases and V 4 bases, and 12 bases lay outside the gene matches. This CDR3 is CASSVRQGQTAEAFF. The CDR3 bases are TGCGCCAGCAGCGTGAGACAGGGACAGACGGCTGAAGCTTTCTTT.

The V call is TRBV6-2 or TRBV6-3, the J call TRBJ1-1; perhaps TRBD1 as D (5 bases). Germline values: CDR1 MNHEY, CDR2 SVGEGT. The CDR3 loop spans 14 amino acids. Trimming took 0 bases from V and 5 from J, leaving 10 bases between them. The CDR3 DNA reads as TGTGCCAGCAGTTACTCGAAGGGGCGGACTGAAGCTTTCTTT. Its translation: CASSYSKGRTEAFF.

The V call is TRBV12-3 or TRBV12-4, the J call TRBJ1-2, with 7 bases fitting TRBD1. The CDR3 contains 13 residues. Trimming cost V 3 bases and J 3 bases; bases outside gene matches: 1. The chain's CDR3 is CASSFTGDYGYTF. CDR3 nucleotides: TGTGCCAGCAGTTTTACAGGGGACTATGGCTACACCTTC.

The rearrangement links TRBV13 to TRBJ2-6; 13 bases agree with TRBD2. J gave up 0 bases and V 5 bases, and 4 bases lay outside the gene matches. CDR1 is PRHDT and CDR2 is FYEKMQ in the germline V gene (reference sequence). This CDR3 has 18 amino acids. The CDR3 reads CASSRTSGGRSGANVLTF. CDR3 bases: TGTGCCAGCAGCCGGACTAGCGGGGGCCGCTCTGGGGCCAACGTCCTGACTTTC.

The chain uses TRBV23-1 and TRBJ2-1, with 9 bases fitting TRBD2. TRBV23-1 is reported as an ORF; its role is uncertain. The length of the CDR3 is 15 residues. Losses at the gene ends were 4 bases for V and 4 bases for J; bases not matched to a gene: 5. The CDR3 spells CASSLAGGSYNEQFF. CDR3 bases: TGCGCCAGCAGTCTCGCGGGGGGGTCTTACAATGAGCAGTTCTTC.

V usage is TRBV4-3 and J usage is TRBJ1-4; 8 nucleotides line up with TRBD1. V dropped 3 bases and J dropped 7; count of bases not matched to a gene: 7. The length of the CDR3 is 15 residues. Germline CDR1 reads LGHNA; CDR2 reads YSLEER. CDR3 sequence reads: CASSHPGGAGEKLFF. CDR3 coding DNA: TGCGCCAGCAGCCACCCAGGGGGCGCGGGTGAAAAACTGTTTTTT.

The chain carries TRBV7-6 and TRBJ1-6; a weak D match, TRBD1 (6 bases). CDR3 length equals 15 residues. Per the germline V gene, CDR1 is SGHVS and CDR2 is FNYEAQ. The V gene lost 5 bases and the J gene lost 10 bases, with 18 bases spanning the gap. CDR3: CASSASPGVGSPLHF. CDR3 DNA sequence: TGTGCCAGCAGCGCCAGCCCAGGGGTCGGGTCACCCCTCCACTTT.

This chain connects TRBV6-1 to TRBJ1-1, with a possible D match to TRBD1 (5 bases). The V gene's germline CDR1 is MNHNS and CDR2 SASEGT. The CDR3 sequence is 15 residues long. The V and J ends lost 1 base and 5 bases respectively, with 14 bases between them. The CDR3 DNA is TGTGCCAGCAGTGAAGAGGGAGGGGCAGGGACTGAAGCTTTCTTT. Its translation is CASSEEGGAGTEAFF.

V is TRBV7-2 and J is TRBJ2-7; 7 nucleotides match TRBD1. J lost 6 bases, V lost 1 base, and 9 bases had no gene match. Germline loops: CDR1 SGHTA, CDR2 FQGNSA. The CDR3 covers 15 residues. The CDR3, as DNA: TGTGCCAGCAGCTTAGTTCCACAGGGGACCTCCGAGCAGTACTTC. It codes for CASSLVPQGTSEQYF.

The chain couples TRBV28 to TRBJ1-1; a weak D match, TRBD1 (6 bases). Looked up from germline, CDR1 is MDHEN and CDR2 is SYDVKM. This CDR3 region has 15 residues. The V and J ends lost 2 bases and 9 bases respectively, with 19 bases between them. The DNA for the CDR3 is TGTGCCAGCAGTTTAAGCCCGGACAGTAGTCTCAAAGCTTTCTTT. This codes for CASSLSPDSSLKAFF.

The rearrangement links TRBV5-8 to TRBJ2-7; TRBD1 aligns across 9 bases. This CDR3 is 15 amino acids long. Trimming removed 4 bases from V and 4 bases from J; junction bases left unmatched: 9. Germline CDR1 SGHTS, CDR2 YDEGEE. CDR3 region: CASSTAGTGTYEQYF. CDR3 sequence (DNA): TGTGCCAGCAGCACCGCCGGGACAGGGACTTACGAGCAGTACTTC.

The genes are TRBV7-2 and TRBJ1-1, with D maybe TRBD1 (6 bases). This CDR3 region has 14 residues. V was shortened by 5 bases and J by 1 base, with 11 bases between the two germline ends. The V gene's germline CDR1 is SGHTA and CDR2 FQGNSA. CDR3 amino acids: CASSGDISNTEAFF. The CDR3 coding sequence is TGTGCCAGCAGCGGGGACATTTCGAACACTGAAGCTTTCTTT.

J is TRBJ2-7 and V is TRBV27, with 11 bases that match TRBD2. The CDR3 contains 15 residues. Germline CDR1 reads MNHEY; CDR2 reads SMNVEV (reference sequence). Losses at the gene ends were 3 bases for V and 2 bases for J; bases not matched to a gene: 3. This CDR3 is CASSFGTSGTYEQYF. CDR3 coding DNA: TGTGCCAGCAGTTTTGGGACTAGCGGAACCTACGAGCAGTACTTC.

CDR3 sequence: CASSMRQGRTDTQYF. For the CDR3, the DNA is TGTGCCAGTAGTATGAGACAGGGACGGACAGATACGCAGTATTTT. The chain joins TRBV19 to TRBJ2-3; 7 nucleotides agree with TRBD1. The CDR3 totals 15 residues. Germline-derived CDR1 and CDR2 are LNHDA and SQIVND (reference sequence). J was trimmed by 3 bases and V by 3 bases; bases with no gene match: 6.

The chain is built from TRBV6-4 and TRBJ1-1, with a tentative D call TRBD1 (6 bases). The CDR3 is 13 residues long. V dropped 6 bases and J dropped 1 base, with 9 bases sitting between them. Germline-derived CDR1 and CDR2 are MRHNA and SNTAGT. The CDR3 protein is CASSLTGNTEAFF. The CDR3 DNA follows: TGTGCCAGCAGCCTGACAGGGAACACTGAAGCTTTCTTT.

The table lists this clone with a count of one. The chain links TRBV2 to TRBJ2-1; TRBD2 matches at 9 bases. The V gene end was trimmed by 5 bases and the J gene end by 4 bases; junction bases not matched to a gene: 9. This CDR3 is built from 16 residues. CDR1 is SNHLY and CDR2 is FYNNEI in the germline V gene. Written as DNA, the CDR3 is TGTGCCAGCAGTTCGGGGCTAGCGGGACTATACAATGAGCAGTTCTTC. Protein sequence: CASSSGLAGLYNEQFF. The full variable domain, its missing parts supplied by reference TRBV2 and TRBJ2-1, is EPEVTQTPSHQVTQMGQEVILRCVPISNHLYFYWYRQILGQKVEFLVSFYNNEISEKSEIFDDQFSVERPDGSNFTLKIRSTKLEDSAMYFCASSSGLAGLYNEQFFGPGTRLTVL.

This chain connects TRBV28 to TRBJ2-1; D is uncertain. The germline CDR1 and CDR2 sequences are MDHEN and SYDVKM. CDR3 size: 16 residues. V lost 7 bases to trimming and J lost 7 bases, with 23 bases between them. CDR3 region: CASTGFSAKLKNEQFF. The CDR3 DNA is TGTGCCAGCACCGGGTTCAGCGCCAAGCTCAAAAATGAGCAGTTCTTC.

This clone occurred a few times. This sequence joins TRBV7-2 and TRBJ2-5, with D perhaps matching TRBD2 (5 bases). Germline V lookup: CDR1 SGHTA, CDR2 FQGNSA. CDR3 length: 16 amino acids. With 5 bases removed from V and 0 bases from J, the gap between germline ends came to 16 bases. The CDR3 sequence: CASSPLPGEYQETQYF. CDR3 nucleotides: TGTGCCAGCAGCCCCCTCCCCGGGGAGTACCAAGAGACCCAGTACTTC.

The rearrangement links TRBV30 to TRBJ2-3; 12 bases agree with TRBD1. V lost 0 bases and J lost 6; bases outside the gene matches: 7. The CDR3 totals 16 residues. Germline V lookup: CDR1 GTSNPN, CDR2 SVGIG (reference sequence). The CDR3 protein is CAWSVGTGGVRDTQYF. The CDR3, as DNA: TGTGCCTGGAGTGTGGGGACAGGGGGCGTCCGGGATACGCAGTATTTT.

The chain has TRBV18 and TRBJ2-2, with 8 bases lining up with TRBD1. This CDR3 is built from 16 residues. With V trimmed by 5 bases and J by 6 bases, 11 bases remained unmatched. From germline, CDR1 is KGHSH and CDR2 LQKENI. The CDR3 sequence: CASSARQGSFPGELFF. Here the CDR3 DNA reads TGTGCCAGCTCAGCCCGACAGGGGTCATTTCCCGGGGAGCTGTTTTTT.

In this sample, this clone turned up a few times. CDR3 nucleotide sequence: TGCGCCAGCAGCCAAGTTCGGGCAGGGGGAACTGAAGCTTTCTTT. Translation gives CASSQVRAGGTEAFF. This chain joins TRBV4-1 and TRBJ1-1; 7 bases are a match to TRBD1. The trim removed 1 base at V and 5 bases at J, leaving 7 bases unmatched. Per germline, CDR1 MGHRA and CDR2 YSYEKL. There are 15 residues in the CDR3.

The chain combines TRBV5-1 with TRBJ2-1; 15 nucleotides align to TRBD2. Germline trimming cut 4 bases from V and 9 bases from J; bases unmatched to any gene: 5. Germline V gives CDR1 SGHRS, CDR2 YFSETQ. The CDR3 runs 15 residues. The CDR3 sequence is CASSPGLAGGSEQFF. The CDR3 region has the DNA TGCGCCAGCAGCCCCGGACTAGCGGGAGGGAGTGAGCAGTTCTTC.

The chain uses TRBV4-3 and TRBJ1-4; D is unclear. The V end lost 0 bases, the J end lost 4 bases, and 9 bases lay between the germline ends. The length of the CDR3 is 15 residues. Germline V CDR1 and CDR2: LGHNA, YSLEER. The chain's CDR3 is CASSQERPNNEKLFF. The CDR3 nucleotides are TGCGCCAGCAGCCAAGAGCGTCCGAATAATGAAAAACTGTTTTTT.

The chain uses TRBV5-1 and TRBJ2-5, with D hard to call. The CDR3 sequence is 12 residues long. V shed 1 base and J shed 5 bases, with 6 bases lying between them. CDR1 and CDR2 from the germline V gene are SGHRS and YFSETQ. CDR3 loop: CASSLNGETQYF. CDR3 DNA sequence: TGCGCCAGCAGCTTGAACGGGGAGACCCAGTACTTC.

This clone is a singleton in its sample. The V and J genes are TRBV7-2 and TRBJ1-5, with 8 nucleotides matching TRBD1. V lost 8 bases to trimming and J lost 6 bases; unmatched junction nucleotides: 9. The CDR3 runs 14 residues. Germline CDR1 reads SGHTA; CDR2 reads FQGNSA. CDR3 sequence (DNA): TGTGCCAGCGGCGGACAGGGCCTATCTCAGCCCCAGCATTTT. This codes for CASGGQGLSQPQHF.

The rearrangement uses TRBV5-5 and TRBJ2-2; 7 bases map to TRBD1. The CDR3 loop spans 13 amino acids. Germline CDR1 is SGHKS and CDR2 is YYEKEE (reference sequence). Trimming at V came to 3 bases and at J to 5 bases, leaving 1 base not matched to a gene. This CDR3 reads CASSWTGTGELFF. CDR3 coding DNA: TGTGCCAGCAGCTGGACAGGAACCGGGGAGCTGTTTTTT.